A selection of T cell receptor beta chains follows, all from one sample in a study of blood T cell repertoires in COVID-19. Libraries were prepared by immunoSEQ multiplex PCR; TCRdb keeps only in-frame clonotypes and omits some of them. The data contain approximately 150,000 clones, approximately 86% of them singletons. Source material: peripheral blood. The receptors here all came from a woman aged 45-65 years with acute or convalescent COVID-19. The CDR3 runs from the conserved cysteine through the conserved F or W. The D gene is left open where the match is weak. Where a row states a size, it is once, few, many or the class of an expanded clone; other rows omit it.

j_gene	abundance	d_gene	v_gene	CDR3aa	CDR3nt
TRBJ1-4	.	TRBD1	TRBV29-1	CSVTGTGAWEKLFF	TGCAGCGTTACCGGGACAGGGGCCTGGGAAAAACTGTTTTTT
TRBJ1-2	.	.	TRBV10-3	CAISDRANGYTF	TGTGCCATCAGTGACAGGGCTAATGGCTACACCTTC
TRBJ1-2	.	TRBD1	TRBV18	CASSPRTGMGYGYTF	TGTGCCAGCTCACCTCGGACAGGGATGGGATATGGCTACACCTTC
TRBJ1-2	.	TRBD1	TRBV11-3	CASSLALRTGGFGGYTF	TGTGCCAGCAGCTTAGCGCTGAGGACAGGGGGTTTTGGTGGCTACACCTTC
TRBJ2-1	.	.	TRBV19	CASSIVGAESSYNEQFF	TGTGCCAGTAGTATAGTAGGAGCGGAGAGCTCCTACAATGAGCAGTTCTTC
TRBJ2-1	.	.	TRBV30	CALLVRGSYNEQFF	TGTGCCTTGCTGGTCAGGGGTTCCTACAATGAGCAGTTCTTC
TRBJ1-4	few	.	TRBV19	CASSIGDGRTVEKLFF	TGTGCCAGTAGTATAGGAGACGGGAGGACGGTTGAAAAACTGTTTTTT
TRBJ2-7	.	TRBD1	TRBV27	CASSLQTGPYEQYF	TGTGCCAGCAGTCTCCAGACAGGGCCCTACGAGCAGTACTTC
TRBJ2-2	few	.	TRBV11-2	CASSPGDTHTGELFF	TGTGCCAGCTCCCCGGGGGATACCCACACCGGGGAGCTGTTTTTT
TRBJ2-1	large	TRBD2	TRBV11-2	CASTRLPSGRNNEQFF	TGTGCCAGCACCCGACTACCCAGCGGGAGAAACAATGAGCAGTTCTTC
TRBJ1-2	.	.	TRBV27	CASSFGGGYTF	TGTGCCAGCAGTTTTGGCGGGGGCTACACCTTC
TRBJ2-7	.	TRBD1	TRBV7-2	CASSKDRGHIEQYF	TGTGCCAGCAGCAAGGACAGGGGGCACATCGAGCAGTACTTC
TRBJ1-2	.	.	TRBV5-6	CASSSRDSSYGYTF	TGTGCCAGCAGCTCGAGGGACTCATCCTATGGCTACACCTTC